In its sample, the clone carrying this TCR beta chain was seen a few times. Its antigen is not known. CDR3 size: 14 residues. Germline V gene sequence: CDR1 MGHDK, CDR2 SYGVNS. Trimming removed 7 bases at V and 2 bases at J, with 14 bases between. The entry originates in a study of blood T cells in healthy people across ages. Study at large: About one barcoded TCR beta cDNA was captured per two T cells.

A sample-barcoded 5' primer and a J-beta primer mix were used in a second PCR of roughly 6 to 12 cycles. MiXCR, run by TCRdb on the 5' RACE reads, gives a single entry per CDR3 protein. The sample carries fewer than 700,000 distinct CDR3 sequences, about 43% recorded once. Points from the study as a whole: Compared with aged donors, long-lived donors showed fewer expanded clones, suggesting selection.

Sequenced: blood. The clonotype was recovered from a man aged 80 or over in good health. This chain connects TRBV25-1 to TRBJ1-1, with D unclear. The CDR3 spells CASISAGTNTEAFF. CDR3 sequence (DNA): TGTGCCAGCATTTCAGCGGGCACTAACACTGAAGCTTTCTTT.